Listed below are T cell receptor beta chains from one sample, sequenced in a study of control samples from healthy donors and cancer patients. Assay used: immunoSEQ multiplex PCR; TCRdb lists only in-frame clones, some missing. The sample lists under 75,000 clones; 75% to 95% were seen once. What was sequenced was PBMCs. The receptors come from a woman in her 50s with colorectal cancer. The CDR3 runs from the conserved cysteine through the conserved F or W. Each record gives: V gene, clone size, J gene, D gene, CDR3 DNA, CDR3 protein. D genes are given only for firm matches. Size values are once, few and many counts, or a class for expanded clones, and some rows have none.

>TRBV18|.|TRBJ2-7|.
TGTGCCAGCGCAGGAGTACAGGGAGGGTCCTACGAGCAGTACTTC
CASAGVQGGSYEQYF
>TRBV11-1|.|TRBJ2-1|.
TGTGCCAGCAGCTTAGATGACGGTGGAGGGTACAATGAGCAGTTCTTC
CASSLDDGGGYNEQFF
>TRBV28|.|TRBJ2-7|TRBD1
TGTGCCAGCAGTACCCCCGGGACAGGGTTGTTCGAGCAGTACTTC
CASSTPGTGLFEQYF
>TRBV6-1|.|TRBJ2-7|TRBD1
TGTGCCAGCAGGACGGGACAGGGGGCTCTCGAGCAGTACTTC
CASRTGQGALEQYF
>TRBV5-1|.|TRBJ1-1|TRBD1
TGCGCCAGCAGCTCGACTTTGGGACAGCGACACACTGAAGCTTTCTTT
CASSSTLGQRHTEAFF
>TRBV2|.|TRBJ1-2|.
TGTGCCAGCAGTGAAATCTCGTGGGCCCCTAACTATGGCTACACCTTC
CASSEISWAPNYGYTF
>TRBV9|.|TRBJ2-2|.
TGTGCCAGCAGCGTAGTGGATAGGGCGAACACCGGGGAGCTGTTTTTT
CASSVVDRANTGELFF
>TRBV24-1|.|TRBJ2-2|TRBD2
TGTGCCACCAGTGATTTTTTCAATAGCGGGGCCTCGAACACCGGGGAGCTGTTTTTT
CATSDFFNSGASNTGELFF
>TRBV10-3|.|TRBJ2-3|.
TGTGCCACTTTTGCAGGCGATACGCAGTATTTT
CATFAGDTQYF
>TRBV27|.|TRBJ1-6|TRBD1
TGTGCCAGCAGTTTCCTTTACAGGGGTAATTCACCCCTCCACTTT
CASSFLYRGNSPLHF
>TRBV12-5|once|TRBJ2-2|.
TGTGCTAGTGGTTTGGTAACGGCCGGGGAGCTGTTTTTT
CASGLVTAGELFF
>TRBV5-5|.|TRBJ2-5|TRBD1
TGTGCCAGCAGCTTGACCCCTTTAGAGGGGGCGTACCAAGAGACCCAGTACTTC
CASSLTPLEGAYQETQYF
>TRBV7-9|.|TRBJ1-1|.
TGTGCCAGCAGCTTAACACAGGGCACTGAAGCTTTCTTT
CASSLTQGTEAFF
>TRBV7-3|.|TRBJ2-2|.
TGTGCCAGCAGCACGGAATACGGACGGACGGGGGAGCTGTTTTTT
CASSTEYGRTGELFF
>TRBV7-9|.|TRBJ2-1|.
TGTGCCAGCAGTTCACTTCGGCTGGAGGGTGGGAATGAGCAGTTCTTC
CASSSLRLEGGNEQFF
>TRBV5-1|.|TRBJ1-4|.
TGCGCCAGCAGCTTGCTCGGGACCGGCGATAATGAAAAACTGTTTTTT
CASSLLGTGDNEKLFF